This T cell receptor beta chain was identified in a study of shared clonotypes between healthy human individuals. Study-wide results and limits: Rarefaction showed that sequencing of sorted subsets was incomplete (despite large depth). Larger estimated richness was generally seen in naive subsets than in memory subsets.

As defined, naive CD8 cells were CD45RO-negative and positively selected for CCR7, with terminally differentiated effector memory CD45RA+ cells excluded. Regarding this clone: Its antigen remains unknown.

Germline V gene data show CDR1 as ENHRY and CDR2 as SYGVKD. The trim removed 6 bases at V and 2 bases at J, leaving 2 bases unmatched. This CDR3 has 15 amino acids. The assay was run at deep level. Sequenced by immunoSEQ multiplex PCR; TCRdb stores in-frame clones only, minus some. The sample contains millions of clones, about 95% of which appear only once. The chain carries TRBV10-3 and TRBJ2-1; 12 nucleotides agree with TRBD2. This sequence originates from a man between 18 and 29 years old in good health. The specimen was naive CD8+ T cells sorted from blood. CDR3 residues: CAISGLAGPYNEQFF. The CDR3 region has the DNA TGTGCCATCAGCGGACTAGCGGGGCCCTACAATGAGCAGTTCTTC.